The source of this TCR beta chain is a study of preoperative IRX-2 immunotherapy in early breast cancer. This CDR3 region has 15 residues. The V gene's germline CDR1 is LNHDA and CDR2 SQIVND (reference sequence). Between the trimmed V and J ends, which lost 1 base and 8 bases, there was a span of 14 bases. TCRdb keeps only in-frame clones here, not all; method: immunoSEQ multiplex PCR. The sample yields about 5,600 clones, roughly 68% seen once. Treatment indicated: preoperative locoregional IRX-2 cytokine immunotherapy. Preoperative locoregional IRX-2 cytokine immunotherapy was tested in the phase Ib source study.

The TCR sequence derives from a human donor with breast cancer. V is TRBV19 and J is TRBJ1-4; D ambiguous. The sequencing used tumor tissue, collected before IRX-2 immunotherapy. The CDR3 protein is CASSIVYRAKEKLFF. Here the CDR3 DNA reads TGTGCCAGTAGTATAGTTTACAGAGCAAAGGAAAAACTGTTTTTT. Based on the CDR3 plus reference TRBV19 and TRBJ1-4, the full variable domain is DGGITQSPKYLFRKEGQNVTLSCEQNLNHDAMYWYRQDPGQGLRLIYYSQIVNDFQKGDIAEGYSVSREKKESFPLTVTSAQKNPTAFYLCASSIVYRAKEKLFFGSGTQLSVL.